This T cell receptor beta chain derives from a study of T cell responses to AZD1222 COVID-19 vaccine. For the study at large: Analysis merged second doses at about 4 or about 12 weeks. Study-wide results and limits: Repertoire sampling happened only post peak T cell response. Clonal diversity was possibly underestimated, and white British individuals and females predominated among donors.

About this clone: Its antigen is not identified.

This CDR3 has 15 amino acids. Germline CDR1 reads LNHDA; CDR2 reads SQIVND (reference sequence). Trimming took off 5 bases at V and 6 bases at J, with 17 bases between the two ends. The repertoire was sequenced with immunoSEQ multiplex PCR; TCRdb's copy has only in-frame clones and lacks some. The sample carries 98,000 or so clones, roughly 90% recorded once. The material was peripheral blood, obtained on day 0 of AZD1222 vaccination. The TCR comes from an adult in good health. V usage is TRBV19 and J usage is TRBJ1-5; the D gene is possibly TRBD1 (6 bases). The DNA of the CDR3 is TGTGCCAGTAGTGATAGACAGGTTTCAGGTCAGCCCCAGCATTTT. Residues: CASSDRQVSGQPQHF.